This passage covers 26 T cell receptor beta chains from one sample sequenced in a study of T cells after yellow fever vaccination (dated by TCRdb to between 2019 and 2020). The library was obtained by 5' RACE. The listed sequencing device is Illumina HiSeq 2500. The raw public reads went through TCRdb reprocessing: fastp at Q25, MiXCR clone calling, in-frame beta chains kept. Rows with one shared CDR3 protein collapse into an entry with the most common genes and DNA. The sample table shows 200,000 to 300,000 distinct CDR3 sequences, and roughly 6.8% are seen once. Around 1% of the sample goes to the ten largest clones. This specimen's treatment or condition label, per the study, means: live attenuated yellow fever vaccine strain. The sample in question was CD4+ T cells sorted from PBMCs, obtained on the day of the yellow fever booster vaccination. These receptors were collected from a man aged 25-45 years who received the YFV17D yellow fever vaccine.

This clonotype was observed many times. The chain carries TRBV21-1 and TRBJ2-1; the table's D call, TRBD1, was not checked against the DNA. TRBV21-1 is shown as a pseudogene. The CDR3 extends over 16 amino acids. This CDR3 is CASSKDGQPLSNEQFF. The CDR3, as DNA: TGTGCCAGCAGCAAAGACGGCCAGCCACTGTCAAATGAGCAGTTCTTC.

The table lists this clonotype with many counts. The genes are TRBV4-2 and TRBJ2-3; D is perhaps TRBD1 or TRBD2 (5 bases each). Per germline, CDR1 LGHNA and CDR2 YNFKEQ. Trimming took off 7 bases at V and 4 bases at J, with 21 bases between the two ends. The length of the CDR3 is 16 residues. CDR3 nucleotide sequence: TGTGCCAGCACCTCCAGTATTCAGGGAGCGGCAGATACGCAGTATTTT. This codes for CASTSSIQGAADTQYF.

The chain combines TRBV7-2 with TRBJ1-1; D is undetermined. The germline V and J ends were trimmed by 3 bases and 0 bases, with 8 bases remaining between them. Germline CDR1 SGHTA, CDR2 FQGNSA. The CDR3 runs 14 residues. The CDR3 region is CASSFWDMNTEAFF. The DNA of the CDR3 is TGTGCCAGCAGCTTTTGGGATATGAACACTGAAGCTTTCTTT.

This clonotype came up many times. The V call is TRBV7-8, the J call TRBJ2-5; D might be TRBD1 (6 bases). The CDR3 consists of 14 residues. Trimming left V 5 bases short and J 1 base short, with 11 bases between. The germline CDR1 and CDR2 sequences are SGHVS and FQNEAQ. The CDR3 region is CASSTGTLQETQYF. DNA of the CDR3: TGTGCCAGCAGCACCGGGACACTCCAAGAGACCCAGTACTTC.

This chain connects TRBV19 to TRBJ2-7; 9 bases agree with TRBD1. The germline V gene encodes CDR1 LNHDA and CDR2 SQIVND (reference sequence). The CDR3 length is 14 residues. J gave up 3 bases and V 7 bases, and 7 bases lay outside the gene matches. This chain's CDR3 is CASNTGDRDYEQYF. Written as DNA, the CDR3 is TGTGCCAGTAATACAGGGGACAGGGACTACGAGCAGTACTTC. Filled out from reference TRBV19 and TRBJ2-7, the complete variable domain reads DGGITQSPKYLFRKEGQNVTLSCEQNLNHDAMYWYRQDPGQGLRLIYYSQIVNDFQKGDIAEGYSVSREKKESFPLTVTSAQKNPTAFYLCASNTGDRDYEQYFGPGTRLTVT.

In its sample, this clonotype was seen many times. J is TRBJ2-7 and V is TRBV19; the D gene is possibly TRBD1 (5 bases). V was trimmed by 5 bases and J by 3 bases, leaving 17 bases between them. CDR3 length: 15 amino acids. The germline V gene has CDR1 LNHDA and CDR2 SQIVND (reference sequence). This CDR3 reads CASSRRFGHNYEQYF. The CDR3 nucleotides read TGTGCCAGTAGTCGCCGATTTGGACACAACTACGAGCAGTACTTC. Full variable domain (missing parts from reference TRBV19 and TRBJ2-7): DGGITQSPKYLFRKEGQNVTLSCEQNLNHDAMYWYRQDPGQGLRLIYYSQIVNDFQKGDIAEGYSVSREKKESFPLTVTSAQKNPTAFYLCASSRRFGHNYEQYFGPGTRLTVT.

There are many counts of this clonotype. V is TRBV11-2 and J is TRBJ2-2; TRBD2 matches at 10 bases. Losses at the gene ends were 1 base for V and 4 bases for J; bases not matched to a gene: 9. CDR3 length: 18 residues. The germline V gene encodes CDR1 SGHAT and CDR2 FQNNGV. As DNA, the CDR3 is TGTGCCAGCAGCTTAGTAGCGGGAGGTGGGGGAATCACCGGGGAGCTGTTTTTT. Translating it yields CASSLVAGGGGITGELFF.

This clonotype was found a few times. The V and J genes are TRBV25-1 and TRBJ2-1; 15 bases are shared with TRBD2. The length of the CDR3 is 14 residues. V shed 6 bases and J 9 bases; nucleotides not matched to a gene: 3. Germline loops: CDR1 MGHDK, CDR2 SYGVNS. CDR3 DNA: TGTGCCAGCAGCAGGACTAGCGGGAGGGGTGAGCAGTTCTTC. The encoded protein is CASSRTSGRGEQFF.

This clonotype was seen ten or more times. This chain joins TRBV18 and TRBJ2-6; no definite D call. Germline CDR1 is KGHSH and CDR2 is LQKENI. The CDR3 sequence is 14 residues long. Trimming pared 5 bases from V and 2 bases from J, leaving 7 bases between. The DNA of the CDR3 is TGTGCCAGCTCAGGAAGGGCTGGGGCCAACGTCCTGACTTTC. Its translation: CASSGRAGANVLTF.

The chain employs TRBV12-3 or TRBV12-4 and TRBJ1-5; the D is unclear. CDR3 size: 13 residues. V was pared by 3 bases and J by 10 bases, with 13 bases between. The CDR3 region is CASSLADHGPQHF. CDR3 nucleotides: TGTGCCAGCAGTTTGGCAGACCATGGACCCCAGCATTTT.

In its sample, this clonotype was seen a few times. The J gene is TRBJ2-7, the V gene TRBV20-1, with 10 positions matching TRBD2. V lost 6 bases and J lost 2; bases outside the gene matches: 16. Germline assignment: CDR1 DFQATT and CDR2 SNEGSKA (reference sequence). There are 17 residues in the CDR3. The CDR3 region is CSASTPGGGLAPYEQYF. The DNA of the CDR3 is TGCAGTGCCTCAACTCCGGGGGGGGGACTAGCGCCCTACGAGCAGTACTTC.

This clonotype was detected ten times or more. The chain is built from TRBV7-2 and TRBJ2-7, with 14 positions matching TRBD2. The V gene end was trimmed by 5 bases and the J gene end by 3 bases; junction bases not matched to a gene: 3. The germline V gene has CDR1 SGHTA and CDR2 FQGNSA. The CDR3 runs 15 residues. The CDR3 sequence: CASSTTSGRDYEQYF. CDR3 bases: TGTGCCAGCAGCACGACTAGCGGGAGGGACTACGAGCAGTACTTC.

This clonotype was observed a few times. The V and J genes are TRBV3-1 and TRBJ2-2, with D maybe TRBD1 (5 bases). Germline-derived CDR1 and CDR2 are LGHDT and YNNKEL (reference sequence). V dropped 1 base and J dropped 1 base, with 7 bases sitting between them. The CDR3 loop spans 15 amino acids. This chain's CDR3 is CASSQARVNTGELFF. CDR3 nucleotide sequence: TGTGCCAGCAGCCAAGCCAGGGTGAACACCGGGGAGCTGTTTTTT.

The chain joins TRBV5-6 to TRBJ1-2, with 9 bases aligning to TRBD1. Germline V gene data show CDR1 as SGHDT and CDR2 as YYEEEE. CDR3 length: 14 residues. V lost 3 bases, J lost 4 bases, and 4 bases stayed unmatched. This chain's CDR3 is CASSWDRASYGYTF. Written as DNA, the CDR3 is TGTGCCAGCAGCTGGGACAGGGCCTCCTATGGCTACACCTTC. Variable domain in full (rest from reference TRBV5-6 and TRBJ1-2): DAGVTQSPTHLIKTRGQQVTLRCSPKSGHDTVSWYQQALGQGPQFIFQYYEEEERQRGNFPDRFSGHQFPNYSSELNVNALLLGDSALYLCASSWDRASYGYTFGSGTRLTVV.

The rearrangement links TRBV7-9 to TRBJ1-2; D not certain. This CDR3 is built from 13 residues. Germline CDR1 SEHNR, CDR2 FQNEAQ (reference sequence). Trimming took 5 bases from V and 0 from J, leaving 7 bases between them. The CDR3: CASSPGANYGYTF. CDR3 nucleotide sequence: TGTGCCAGCAGCCCCGGGGCTAACTATGGCTACACCTTC.

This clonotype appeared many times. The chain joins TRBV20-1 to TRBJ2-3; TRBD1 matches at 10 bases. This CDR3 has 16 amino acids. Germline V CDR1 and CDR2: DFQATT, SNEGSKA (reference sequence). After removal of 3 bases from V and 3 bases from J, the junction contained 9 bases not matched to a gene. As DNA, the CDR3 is TGCAGTGCTAGCTCTTCCGGGACAGGGGATACAGATACGCAGTATTTT. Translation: CSASSSGTGDTDTQYF.

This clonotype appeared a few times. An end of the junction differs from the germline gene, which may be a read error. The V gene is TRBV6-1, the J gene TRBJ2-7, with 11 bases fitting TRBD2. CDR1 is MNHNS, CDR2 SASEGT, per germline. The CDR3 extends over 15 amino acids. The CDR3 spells CASREVAGGPFEQYF. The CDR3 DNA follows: TGTGCCAGCAGGGAAGTAGCGGGAGGGCCCTTCGAGCAGTACTTC.

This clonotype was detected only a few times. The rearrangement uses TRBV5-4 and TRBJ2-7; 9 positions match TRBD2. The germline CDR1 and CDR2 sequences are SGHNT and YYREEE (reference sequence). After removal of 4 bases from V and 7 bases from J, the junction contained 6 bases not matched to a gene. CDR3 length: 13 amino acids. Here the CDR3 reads CASSPGTSREQYF. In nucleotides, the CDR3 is TGTGCCAGCAGCCCTGGGACTAGCAGGGAGCAGTACTTC.

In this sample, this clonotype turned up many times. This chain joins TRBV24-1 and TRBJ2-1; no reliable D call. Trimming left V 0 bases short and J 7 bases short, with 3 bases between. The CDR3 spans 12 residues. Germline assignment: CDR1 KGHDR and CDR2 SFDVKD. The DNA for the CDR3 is TGTGCCACCAGTGATTTGGGGAATGAGCAGTTCTTC. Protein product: CATSDLGNEQFF.

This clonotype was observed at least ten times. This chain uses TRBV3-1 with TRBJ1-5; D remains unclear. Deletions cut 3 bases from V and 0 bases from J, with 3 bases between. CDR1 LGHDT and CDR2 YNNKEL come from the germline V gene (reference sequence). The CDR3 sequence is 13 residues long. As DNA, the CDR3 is TGTGCCAGCAGCCAGGGTAGCAATCAGCCCCAGCATTTT. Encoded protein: CASSQGSNQPQHF.

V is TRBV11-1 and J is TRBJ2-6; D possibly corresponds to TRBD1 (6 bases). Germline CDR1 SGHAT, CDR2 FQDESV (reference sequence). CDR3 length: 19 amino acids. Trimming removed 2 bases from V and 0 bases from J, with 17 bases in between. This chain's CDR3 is CASSLTRQVIGSGANVLTF. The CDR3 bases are TGTGCCAGCAGCTTAACCAGACAGGTTATTGGCTCTGGGGCCAACGTCCTGACTTTC.

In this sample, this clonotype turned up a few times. The CDR3 nucleotides are TGTGCCAGCAGCCCCCAGGACCGCTCTGGAAACACCATATATTTT. It specifies CASSPQDRSGNTIYF. V usage is TRBV7-2 and J usage is TRBJ1-3; D is ambiguous. The CDR3 loop spans 15 amino acids. The V gene lost 5 bases and the J gene lost 0 bases, with 11 bases spanning the gap. Germline CDR1 SGHTA, CDR2 FQGNSA.

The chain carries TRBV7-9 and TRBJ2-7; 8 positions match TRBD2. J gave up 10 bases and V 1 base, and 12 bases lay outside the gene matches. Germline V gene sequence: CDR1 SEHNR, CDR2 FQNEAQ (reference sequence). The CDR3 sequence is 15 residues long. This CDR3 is CASSLDSGTRIPQYF. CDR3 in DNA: TGTGCCAGCAGCTTAGATTCCGGGACTAGGATACCACAGTACTTC.

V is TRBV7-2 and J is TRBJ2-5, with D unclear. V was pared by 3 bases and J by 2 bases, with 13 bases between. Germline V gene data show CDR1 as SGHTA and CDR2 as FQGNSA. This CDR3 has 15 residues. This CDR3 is CASSFPSLGQETQYF. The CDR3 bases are TGTGCCAGCAGCTTCCCTAGTTTGGGGCAAGAGACCCAGTACTTC.

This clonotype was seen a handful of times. The CDR3 reads CASSLVPRNNEQFF. DNA of the CDR3: TGTGCCAGCAGCTTAGTCCCTAGAAACAATGAGCAGTTCTTC. The J gene is TRBJ2-1, the V gene TRBV7-2; no clear D. In germline, CDR1 is SGHTA, CDR2 FQGNSA. The CDR3 is 14 amino acids. Trimming removed 1 base from V and 5 bases from J, with 9 bases in between.

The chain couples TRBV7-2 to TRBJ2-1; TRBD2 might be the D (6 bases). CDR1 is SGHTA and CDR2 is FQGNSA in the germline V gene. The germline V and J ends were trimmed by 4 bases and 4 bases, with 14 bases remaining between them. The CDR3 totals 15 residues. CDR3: CASSSGTPFYNEQFF. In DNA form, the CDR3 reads TGTGCCAGCAGCTCCGGGACTCCTTTTTACAATGAGCAGTTCTTC.